This T cell receptor (beta chain) was recorded in a study of Ad26.COV2.S vaccination and SARS-CoV-2 variants. General observations from the study: Vaccinees and placebo recipients showed similar non-spike TCR breadth. Estimates derived from TCR breadth and depth analyses may have underestimated total T cell responses. Compared with placebo recipients, vaccine recipients had higher spike-specific TCR breadth. A substantial breadth of spike-specific CD8+ and CD4+ T cell responses after vaccination has been reported.

Comments on this clone: Its target is not known.

Repertoires were generated with immunoSEQ multiplex PCR, while TCRdb's copy carries only in-frame clones and drops some. The sample has about 350,000 clones, under 95% seen once. The receptor was derived from a human donor who had recovered from COVID-19. The source material was peripheral blood, sampled after recovery from COVID-19.

The CDR3 here is CASSEFGGEEKLFF. Written as DNA, the CDR3 is TGTGCCAGCAGTGAATTCGGAGGGGAGGAAAAACTGTTTTTT. V usage is TRBV25-1 and J usage is TRBJ1-4, with a possible D match to TRBD1 (5 bases). The ends were cut back, 1 base at V and 8 bases at J, with 11 bases in the middle. The germline CDR1 and CDR2 sequences are MGHDK and SYGVNS. CDR3 size: 14 residues.